The TCR beta chain described here comes from a study of T cell repertoires in cytomegalovirus infection. Turning to this clonotype: Its antigen is unidentified. Germline is not matched at one junction end, which may reflect a read error.

CDR3 size: 14 residues. Germline-derived CDR1 and CDR2 are KGHSH and LQKENI. Study observations and caveats: CMV-specific HLA-C-restricted TCR beta clonotypes dominated the ex vivo response.

In TCRdb, the reads were re-called with MiXCR into one record per CDR3 protein. The sample lists 7,700 or so distinct CDR3 sequences; 49% were seen once. The specimen was PBMCs, sequenced either directly or after in vitro stimulation (not recorded which). This receptor was obtained from a human donor in good health (CMV status not recorded). Some clones in this sample may be carry-over from other donors' samples. V usage is TRBV18 and J usage is TRBJ1-2; tentatively, D is TRBD1 (5 bases). CDR3 amino acids: CACSPRREIYFYPF. The CDR3 coding sequence is TGTGCCTGCTCACCACGCAGGGAGATCTATTTCTACCCCTTC.